These T cell receptor beta chains were read from a single sample in a study of neurological immune-mediated disorders. TCRdb analysed the 5' RACE reads with MiXCR anew, one entry per CDR3 protein. The sample includes over 60,000 distinct CDR3 sequences, roughly 4.8% seen only once; the top ten take less than 2.5%. Sample: PBMCs. These TCRs come from a woman aged 30 to 39 with multiple sclerosis. Both conserved end residues are part of each CDR3. D genes are given only for firm matches. Clone size, where shown, is once, few, many, or a class for clones that have expanded.

D	V	J	size	length	DNA	CDR3
NA	TRBV20-1	TRBJ2-1	many	14	TGCAGTGCTAGAAGGGGTAGCGGCAACAATGAGCAGTTCTTC	CSARRGSGNNEQFF
NA	TRBV5-6	TRBJ1-1	many	12	TGTGCCAGCAGCCCTGGAGGTTCAGGAGCTTTCTTT	CASSPGGSGAFF
NA	TRBV5-1	TRBJ2-5	few	14	TGCGCCAGCAGCGGACCGGGCCTGGGACAGACCCAGTACTTC	CASSGPGLGQTQYF
NA	TRBV11-2	TRBJ1-6	many	15	TGTGCCAGCAGCTCACAGCTGGACCCGAATTCACCCCTCCACTTT	CASSSQLDPNSPLHF
TRBD2	TRBV20-1	TRBJ2-7	NA	13	TGCAGTGTTGGCCACCCGGGAGGGTACGAGCAGTACTTC	CSVGHPGGYEQYF
NA	TRBV20-1	TRBJ2-3	many	15	TGCAGTGCTACGCGAGGCGGGTCCGGCACAGATACGCAGTATTTT	CSATRGGSGTDTQYF
TRBD2	TRBV7-6	TRBJ2-1	many	15	TGTGCCAGCAGCTCGGGACTAGATGTGTACAATGAGCAGTTCTTC	CASSSGLDVYNEQFF
TRBD1	TRBV7-2	TRBJ2-2	many	15	TGTGCCAGCAGCTTCGGGACAGGAGAAACCGGGGAGCTGTTTTTT	CASSFGTGETGELFF
NA	TRBV20-1	TRBJ2-5	few	13	TGCAGTGCCCCCCAGGAGCTCCAAGAGACCCAGTACTTC	CSAPQELQETQYF
TRBD1	TRBV7-9	TRBJ2-7	many	14	TGTGCCAGCAGCTACCAACAGGGGTCCTACGAGCAGTACTTC	CASSYQQGSYEQYF
NA	TRBV20-1	TRBJ1-3	many	12	TGCAGTGCTTCCCCCGGCGGAAACACCATATATTTT	CSASPGGNTIYF
TRBD2	TRBV5-1	TRBJ2-5	many	15	TGCGCCAGCAGATTTCCTAGCGGGAGTCAAGAGACCCAGTACTTC	CASRFPSGSQETQYF
NA	TRBV6-5	TRBJ1-1	many	19	TGTGCCAGCAGTTACTTTGGTAGCGGACTTCCTACGCGGGACACTGAAGCTTTCTTT	CASSYFGSGLPTRDTEAFF
TRBD1	TRBV19	TRBJ1-1	many	14	TGTGCCAGTAGTCCTGGGACAGTGGGCACTGAAGCTTTCTTT	CASSPGTVGTEAFF
NA	TRBV5-5	TRBJ2-5	many	15	TGTGCCAGCAGCTTGGAGTCACTAGGGGCAGAGACCCAGTACTTC	CASSLESLGAETQYF
NA	TRBV18	TRBJ1-2	many	14	TGTGCCAGCTCACCAAAAAGACAATTTGCTGGCTACACCTTC	CASSPKRQFAGYTF
TRBD1	TRBV24-1	TRBJ2-2	many	15	TGTGCCACCAGTGACCGGGACAGGGTTACCGGGGAGCTGTTTTTT	CATSDRDRVTGELFF
NA	TRBV20-1	TRBJ2-3	few	17	TGCAGTGCCATTCGGGGGAGGTTTGAGGGGCCTACAGATACGCAGTATTTT	CSAIRGRFEGPTDTQYF
NA	TRBV10-3	TRBJ2-1	many	16	TGTGCCATCAGTGGTGGTCTGGTCAGGGACCACAATGAGCAGTTCTTC	CAISGGLVRDHNEQFF
TRBD1	TRBV10-3	TRBJ1-1	many	14	TGTGCCATCAGCGACAGGGCGGGGAACACTGAAGCTTTCTTT	CAISDRAGNTEAFF
TRBD1	TRBV6-5	TRBJ1-2	NA	15	TGTGCCAGCAGAAATCCGGGACAGGGGGTCTATGGCTACACCTTC	CASRNPGQGVYGYTF
TRBD1	TRBV12-3/TRBV12-4	TRBJ2-7	many	15	TGTGCCAGCAGTCTCCGACAGGGGGTTATCTACGAGCAGTACTTC	CASSLRQGVIYEQYF
NA	TRBV18	TRBJ1-6	many	15	TGTGCCAGCTCTGAGACAGGTGCCCAGCCAGCACCCCTCCACTTT	CASSETGAQPAPLHF